This T cell receptor beta chain was captured in a study of T cell responses to AZD1222 COVID-19 vaccine. Sequenced by immunoSEQ multiplex PCR; TCRdb stores in-frame clones only, minus some. Here the sample spans roughly 120,000 clones, just under 90% being singletons. General observations from the study: Among those given AZD1222, only five or six were seropositive at baseline. Repertoires were obtained solely post-peak T cell response.

Points on this clone: Its antigen is unidentified.

Losses at the gene ends were 5 bases for V and 1 base for J; bases not matched to a gene: 12. The CDR3 has 17 residues. The germline gives CDR1 SGHVS, CDR2 FQNEAQ. The source is an adult in good health. This specimen was peripheral blood, taken on day 0 of AZD1222 vaccination. This chain uses TRBV7-8 with TRBJ1-2; 8 bases are shared with TRBD1. The CDR3 here is CASSTDRAAPFNYGYTF. CDR3 nucleotide sequence: TGTGCCAGCAGCACGGACAGGGCAGCCCCATTTAACTATGGCTACACCTTC.